This TCR beta chain originates from a study of neoadjuvant anti-PD-1 for oral cavity cancer. Study summary: Nivolumab at 3 mg/kg was mostly given biweekly, three to four doses, pre-surgery. Study-level findings and limits: Higher pretreatment blood Treg/Th17 ratios correlated with higher pretreatment blood and lower post-treatment tumor TCRbeta clonality.

Indicated time point: after neoadjuvant nivolumab, at surgical resection. Stage II-IVA oral cavity squamous cell carcinoma was new and untreated by systemic or radiation therapy. This clone was observed once. The antigen is unknown. The length of the CDR3 is 16 residues. Trimming removed 1 base at V and 4 bases at J, with 17 bases between. Germline V lookup: CDR1 SGHRS, CDR2 YFSETQ. The data were produced by immunoSEQ multiplex PCR, yet TCRdb's version contains in-frame clones alone and is incomplete. The sample yields some 61,000 clones, approximately 84% seen once. The source of this sequence is a person aged 35-80 years with oral cavity squamous cell carcinoma. The input for sequencing was PBMCs, taken after nivolumab (anti-PD-1) treatment. J is TRBJ1-1 and V is TRBV5-1; the D is unclear. Here the CDR3 reads CASSLLRVDGSTEAFF. In DNA form, the CDR3 reads TGCGCCAGCAGCTTGCTTCGGGTGGATGGATCCACTGAAGCTTTCTTT. Full variable domain (rest looked up from reference TRBV5-1 and TRBJ1-1): KAGVTQTPRYLIKTRGQQVTLSCSPISGHRSVSWYQQTPGQGLQFLFEYFSETQRNKGNFPGRFSGRQFSNSRSEMNVSTLELGDSALYLCASSLLRVDGSTEAFFGQGTRLTVV.